One T cell receptor (beta chain) is described in this entry. The record originates from a study of blood T cell repertoires in COVID-19. Study-level background: Samples came from the United States, Italy and Spain, spanning acute and convalescent COVID-19.

Measured with immunoSEQ multiplex PCR; TCRdb has only the in-frame clones, and not every one. Found here are roughly 200,000 clones, 85% of them singletons; the top ten hold about 18%. V dropped 9 bases and J dropped 4; count of bases not matched to a gene: 6. Germline loops: CDR1 LNHNV, CDR2 YYDKDF (reference sequence). This CDR3 has 13 residues. This sequence was found in a person between 65 and 80 years old with COVID-19, enrolled during active disease. V gene TRBV15 combines with J gene TRBJ2-1, with 7 bases aligning to TRBD2. Sequencing was carried out using peripheral blood. CDR3 region: CATQSGAYNEQFF. In DNA, the CDR3 is TGTGCCACACAGAGCGGGGCTTACAATGAGCAGTTCTTC.